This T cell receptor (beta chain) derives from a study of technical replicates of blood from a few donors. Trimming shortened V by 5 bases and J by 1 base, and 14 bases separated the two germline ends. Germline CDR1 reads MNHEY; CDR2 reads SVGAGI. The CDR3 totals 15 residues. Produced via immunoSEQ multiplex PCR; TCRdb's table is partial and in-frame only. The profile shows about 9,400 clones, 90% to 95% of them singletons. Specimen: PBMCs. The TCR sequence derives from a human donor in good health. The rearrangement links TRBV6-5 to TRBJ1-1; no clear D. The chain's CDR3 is CASSTDPWANTEAFF. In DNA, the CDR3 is TGTGCCAGCAGTACGGATCCCTGGGCGAACACTGAAGCTTTCTTT.